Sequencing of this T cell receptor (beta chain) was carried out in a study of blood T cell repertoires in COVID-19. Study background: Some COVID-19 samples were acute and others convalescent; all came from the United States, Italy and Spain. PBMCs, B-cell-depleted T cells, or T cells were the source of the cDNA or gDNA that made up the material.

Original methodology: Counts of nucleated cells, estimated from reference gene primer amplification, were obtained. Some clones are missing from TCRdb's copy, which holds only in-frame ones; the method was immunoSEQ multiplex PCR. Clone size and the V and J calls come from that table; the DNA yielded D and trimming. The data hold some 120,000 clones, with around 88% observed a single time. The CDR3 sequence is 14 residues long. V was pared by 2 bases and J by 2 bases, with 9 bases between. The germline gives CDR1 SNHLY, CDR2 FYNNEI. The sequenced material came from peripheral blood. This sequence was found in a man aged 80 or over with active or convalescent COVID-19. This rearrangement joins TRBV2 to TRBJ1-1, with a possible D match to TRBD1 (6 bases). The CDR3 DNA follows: TGTGCCAGCAGTGAAAACAGGGTAAACACTGAAGCTTTCTTT. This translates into CASSENRVNTEAFF. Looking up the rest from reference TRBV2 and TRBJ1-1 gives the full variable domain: EPEVTQTPSHQVTQMGQEVILRCVPISNHLYFYWYRQILGQKVEFLVSFYNNEISEKSEIFDDQFSVERPDGSNFTLKIRSTKLEDSAMYFCASSENRVNTEAFFGQGTRLTVV.